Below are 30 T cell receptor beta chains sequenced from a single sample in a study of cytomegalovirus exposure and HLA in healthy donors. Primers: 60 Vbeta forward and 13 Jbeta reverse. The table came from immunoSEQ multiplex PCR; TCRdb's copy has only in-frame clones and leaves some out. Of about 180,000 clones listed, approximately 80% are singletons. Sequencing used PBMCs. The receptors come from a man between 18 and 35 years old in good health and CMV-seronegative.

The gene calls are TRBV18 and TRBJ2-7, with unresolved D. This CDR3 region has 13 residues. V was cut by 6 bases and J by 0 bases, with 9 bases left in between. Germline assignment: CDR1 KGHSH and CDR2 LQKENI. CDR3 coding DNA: TGTGCCAGCTCCCCCCGCAGCTCCTACGAGCAGTACTTC. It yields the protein CASSPRSSYEQYF.

As DNA, the CDR3 is TGTGCCAGCAGCTTAGGCGGTGAAGCTTTCTTT. Translating it yields CASSLGGEAFF. The chain employs TRBV5-6 and TRBJ1-1, with D unclear. The CDR3 spans 11 residues. Germline-derived CDR1 and CDR2 are SGHDT and YYEEEE. V lost 2 bases and J 7 bases, leaving 6 bases between the germline ends.

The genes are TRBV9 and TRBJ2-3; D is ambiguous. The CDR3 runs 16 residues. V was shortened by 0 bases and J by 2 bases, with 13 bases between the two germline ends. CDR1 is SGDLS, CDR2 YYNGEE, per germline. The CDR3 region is CASSVGSPSPTDTQYF. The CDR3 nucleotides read TGTGCCAGCAGCGTAGGTTCCCCGTCTCCCACAGATACGCAGTATTTT.

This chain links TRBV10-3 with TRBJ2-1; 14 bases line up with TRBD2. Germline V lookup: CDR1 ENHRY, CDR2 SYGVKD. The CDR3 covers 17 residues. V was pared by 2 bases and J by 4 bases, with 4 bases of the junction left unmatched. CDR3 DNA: TGTGCCATCAGTGAGAGACTAGCGGGGGGGCAATACAATGAGCAGTTCTTC. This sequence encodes CAISERLAGGQYNEQFF.

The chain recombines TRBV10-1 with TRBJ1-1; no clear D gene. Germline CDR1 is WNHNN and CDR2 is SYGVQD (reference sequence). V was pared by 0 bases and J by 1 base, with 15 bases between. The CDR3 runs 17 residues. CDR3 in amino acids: CASSESTSGRENTEAFF. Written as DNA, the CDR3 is TGCGCCAGCAGTGAGTCGACCTCCGGCCGGGAGAACACTGAAGCTTTCTTT.

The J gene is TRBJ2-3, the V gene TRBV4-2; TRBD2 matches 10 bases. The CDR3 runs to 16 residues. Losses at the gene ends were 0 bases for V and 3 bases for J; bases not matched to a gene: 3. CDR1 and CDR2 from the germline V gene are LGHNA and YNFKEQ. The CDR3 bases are TGTGCCAGCAGCCAAGAATCGGGACTAGCGACAGATACGCAGTATTTT. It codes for CASSQESGLATDTQYF.

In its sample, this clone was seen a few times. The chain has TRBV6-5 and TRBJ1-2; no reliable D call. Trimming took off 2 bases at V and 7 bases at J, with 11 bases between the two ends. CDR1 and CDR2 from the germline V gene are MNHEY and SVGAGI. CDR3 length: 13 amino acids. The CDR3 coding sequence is TGTGCCAGCAGTTACATGGCTTGGTTTGGCTACACCTTC. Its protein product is CASSYMAWFGYTF.

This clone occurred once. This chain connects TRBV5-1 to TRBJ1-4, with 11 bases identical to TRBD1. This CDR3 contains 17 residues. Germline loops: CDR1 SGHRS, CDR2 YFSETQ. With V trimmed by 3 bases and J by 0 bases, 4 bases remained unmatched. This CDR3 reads CASSWGQGEATNEKLFF. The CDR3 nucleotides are TGCGCCAGCAGCTGGGGACAGGGGGAGGCAACTAATGAAAAACTGTTTTTT.

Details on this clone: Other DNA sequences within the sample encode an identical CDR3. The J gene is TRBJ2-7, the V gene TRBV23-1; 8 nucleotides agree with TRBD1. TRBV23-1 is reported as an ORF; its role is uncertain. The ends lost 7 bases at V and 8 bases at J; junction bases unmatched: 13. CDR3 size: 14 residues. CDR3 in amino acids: CASILPGGASKQYF. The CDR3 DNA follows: TGCGCCAGCATACTTCCAGGGGGCGCCTCCAAGCAGTACTTC.

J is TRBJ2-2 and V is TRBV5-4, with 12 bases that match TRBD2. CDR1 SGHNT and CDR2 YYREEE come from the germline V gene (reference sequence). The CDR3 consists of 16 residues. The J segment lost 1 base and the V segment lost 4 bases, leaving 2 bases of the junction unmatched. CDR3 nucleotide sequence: TGTGCCAGCAGCCAGGGACTAGCGGGGAACACCGGGGAGCTGTTTTTT. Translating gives CASSQGLAGNTGELFF.

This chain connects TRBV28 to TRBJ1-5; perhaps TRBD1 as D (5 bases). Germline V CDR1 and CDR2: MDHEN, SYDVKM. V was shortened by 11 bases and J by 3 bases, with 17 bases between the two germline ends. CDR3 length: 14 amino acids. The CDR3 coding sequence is TGTGCCTTGGGGGGGGACGCAGACAATCAGCCCCAGCATTTT. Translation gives CALGGDADNQPQHF.

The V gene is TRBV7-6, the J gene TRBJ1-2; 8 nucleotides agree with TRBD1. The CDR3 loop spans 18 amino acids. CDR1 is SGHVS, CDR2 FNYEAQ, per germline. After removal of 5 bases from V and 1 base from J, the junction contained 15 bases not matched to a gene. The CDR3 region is CASSPGQGGRGFNYGYTF. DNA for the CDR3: TGTGCCAGCAGCCCCGGACAGGGCGGGAGGGGATTTAACTATGGCTACACCTTC.

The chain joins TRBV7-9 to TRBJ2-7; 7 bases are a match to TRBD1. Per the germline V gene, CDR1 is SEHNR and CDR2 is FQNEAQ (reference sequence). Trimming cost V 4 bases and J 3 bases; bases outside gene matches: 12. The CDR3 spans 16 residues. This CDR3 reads CASSSKGAPYSYEQYF. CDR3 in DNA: TGTGCCAGCAGCTCCAAGGGGGCCCCCTACAGCTACGAGCAGTACTTC.

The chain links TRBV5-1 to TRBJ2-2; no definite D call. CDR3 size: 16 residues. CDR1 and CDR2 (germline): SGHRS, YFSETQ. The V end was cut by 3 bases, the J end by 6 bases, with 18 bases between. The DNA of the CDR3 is TGCGCCAGCAGCTGGTCTGGTACCCTTACGGCCGGGGAGCTGTTTTTT. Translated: CASSWSGTLTAGELFF.

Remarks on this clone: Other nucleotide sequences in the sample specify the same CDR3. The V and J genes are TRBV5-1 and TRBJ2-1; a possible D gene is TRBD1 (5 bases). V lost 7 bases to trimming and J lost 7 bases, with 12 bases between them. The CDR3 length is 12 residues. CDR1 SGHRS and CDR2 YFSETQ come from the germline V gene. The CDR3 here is CASSPQGNEQFF. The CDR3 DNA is TGCGCCAGCTCCCCCCAGGGAAATGAGCAGTTCTTC.

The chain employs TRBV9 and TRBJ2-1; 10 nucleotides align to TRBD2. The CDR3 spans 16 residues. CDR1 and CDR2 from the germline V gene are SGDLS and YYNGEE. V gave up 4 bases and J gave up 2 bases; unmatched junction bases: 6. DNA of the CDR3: TGTGCCAGCAGCTTCGATCTAGCGGGGGCCTACAATGAGCAGTTCTTC. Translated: CASSFDLAGAYNEQFF.

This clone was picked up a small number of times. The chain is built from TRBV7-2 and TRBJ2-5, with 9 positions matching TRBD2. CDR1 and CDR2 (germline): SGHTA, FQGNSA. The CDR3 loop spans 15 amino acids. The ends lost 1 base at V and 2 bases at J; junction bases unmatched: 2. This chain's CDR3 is CASSLVAGGQETQYF. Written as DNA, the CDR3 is TGTGCCAGCAGCTTAGTGGCGGGGGGGCAAGAGACCCAGTACTTC.

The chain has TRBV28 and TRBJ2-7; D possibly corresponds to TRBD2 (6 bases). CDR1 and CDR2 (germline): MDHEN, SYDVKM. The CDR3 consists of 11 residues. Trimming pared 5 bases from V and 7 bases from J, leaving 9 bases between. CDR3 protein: CASSGRQEQYF. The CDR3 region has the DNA TGTGCCAGCAGTGGGAGGCAGGAGCAGTACTTC.

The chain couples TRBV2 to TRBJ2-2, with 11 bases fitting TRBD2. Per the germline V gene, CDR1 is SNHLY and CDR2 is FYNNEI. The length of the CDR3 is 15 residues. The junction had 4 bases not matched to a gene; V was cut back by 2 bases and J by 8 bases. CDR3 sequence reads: CASSELAGGRGELFF. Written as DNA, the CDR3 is TGTGCCAGCAGTGAACTAGCGGGGGGTCGGGGGGAGCTGTTTTTT.

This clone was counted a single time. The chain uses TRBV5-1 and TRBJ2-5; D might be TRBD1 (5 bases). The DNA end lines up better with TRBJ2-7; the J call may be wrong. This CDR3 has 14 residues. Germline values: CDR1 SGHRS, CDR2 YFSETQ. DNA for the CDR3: TGCGCCAGCAGCTTACAGGCCGCCTCCTACGAGCAGTACTTC. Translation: CASSLQAASYEQYF.

The CDR3 DNA reads TGTGCCAGCAGCTTCGACACCTCGAGTGGCTACACCTTC. Protein: CASSFDTSSGYTF. The V call is TRBV5-5, the J call TRBJ1-2; D not resolved. Germline values: CDR1 SGHKS, CDR2 YYEKEE (reference sequence). The CDR3 length is 13 residues. Deletions cut 2 bases from V and 7 bases from J, with 12 bases between.

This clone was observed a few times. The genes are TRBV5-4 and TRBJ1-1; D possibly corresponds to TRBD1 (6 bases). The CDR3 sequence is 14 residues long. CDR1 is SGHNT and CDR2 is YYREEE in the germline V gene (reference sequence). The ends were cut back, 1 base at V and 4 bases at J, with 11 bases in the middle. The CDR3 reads CASSLTGTGTEAFF. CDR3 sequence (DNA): TGTGCCAGCAGCTTGACAGGGACGGGCACTGAAGCTTTCTTT.

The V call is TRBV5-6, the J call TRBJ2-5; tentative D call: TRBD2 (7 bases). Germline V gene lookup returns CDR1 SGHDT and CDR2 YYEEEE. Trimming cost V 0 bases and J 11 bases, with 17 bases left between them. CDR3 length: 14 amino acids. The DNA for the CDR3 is TGTGCCAGCAGCTTGGATCTGGCGCGGGGGCAGCAGTACTTC. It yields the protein CASSLDLARGQQYF.

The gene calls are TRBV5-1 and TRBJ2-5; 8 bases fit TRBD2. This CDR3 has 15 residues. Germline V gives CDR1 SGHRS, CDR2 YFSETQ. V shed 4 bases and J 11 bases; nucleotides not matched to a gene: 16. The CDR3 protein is CASSPSGHREGEQYF. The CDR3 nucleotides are TGCGCCAGCAGCCCCTCGGGACACCGGGAGGGAGAGCAGTACTTC.

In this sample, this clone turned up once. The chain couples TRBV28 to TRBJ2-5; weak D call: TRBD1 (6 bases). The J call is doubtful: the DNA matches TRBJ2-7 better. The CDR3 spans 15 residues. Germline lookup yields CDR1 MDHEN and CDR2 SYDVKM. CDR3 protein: CASSFPQGISYEQYF. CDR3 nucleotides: TGTGCCAGCAGTTTCCCACAGGGAATCTCCTACGAGCAGTACTTC.

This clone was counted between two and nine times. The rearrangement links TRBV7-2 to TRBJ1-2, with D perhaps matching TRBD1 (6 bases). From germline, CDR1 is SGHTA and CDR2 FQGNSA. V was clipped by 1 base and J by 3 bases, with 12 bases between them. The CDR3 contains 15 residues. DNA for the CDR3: TGTGCCAGCAGCTTAGTGGGGGGGGCCGACTATGGCTACACCTTC. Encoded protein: CASSLVGGADYGYTF.

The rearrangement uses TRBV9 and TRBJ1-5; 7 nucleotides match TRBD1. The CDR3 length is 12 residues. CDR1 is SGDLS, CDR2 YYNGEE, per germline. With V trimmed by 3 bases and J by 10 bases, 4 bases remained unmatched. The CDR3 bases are TGTGCCAGCAGCGGAGGGGACAGCCCCCAGCATTTT. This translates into CASSGGDSPQHF.

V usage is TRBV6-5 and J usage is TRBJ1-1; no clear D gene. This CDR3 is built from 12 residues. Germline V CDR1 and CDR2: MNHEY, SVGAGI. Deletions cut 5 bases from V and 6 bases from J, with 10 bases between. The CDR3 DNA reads TGTGCCAGCAGTGAGCCAAGATCTGAAGCTTTCTTT. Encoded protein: CASSEPRSEAFF.

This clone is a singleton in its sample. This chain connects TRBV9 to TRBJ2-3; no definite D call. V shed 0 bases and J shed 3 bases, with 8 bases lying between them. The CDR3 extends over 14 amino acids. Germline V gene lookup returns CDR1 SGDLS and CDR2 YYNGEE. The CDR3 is CASSVVAQTDTQYF. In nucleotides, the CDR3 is TGTGCCAGCAGCGTAGTAGCCCAAACAGATACGCAGTATTTT.

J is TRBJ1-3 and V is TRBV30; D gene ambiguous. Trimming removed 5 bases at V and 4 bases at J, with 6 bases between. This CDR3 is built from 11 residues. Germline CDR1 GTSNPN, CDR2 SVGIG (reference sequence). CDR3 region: CAWDLGNTIYF. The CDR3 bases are TGTGCCTGGGATCTAGGAAACACCATATATTTT.